Listed below are T cell receptor beta chains from one sample, sequenced in a study of esophageal squamous cell carcinoma under preoperative chemotherapy. TCRdb re-analysed the PCR reads in MiXCR, keeping a single row per CDR3 protein. The table records more than 15,000 distinct CDR3 sequences, 40% to 50% of them present only once. Sampling was conducted from a patient given preoperative chemotherapy. The receptors stem from a human donor with esophageal squamous cell carcinoma. The donor label of this sample is uncertain. Each CDR3 is given with its conserved first and last residue. The D gene is left open where the match is weak. Size is stated for part of the rows, as once, few or many counts, or as a class when the clone is expanded.

j_gene,abundance,len,v_gene,d_gene,CDR3nt,CDR3aa
TRBJ2-7,-,12,TRBV6-1,-,TGTGCCAGCAGTGAAACGTGGGCCGAGCAGTACTTC,CASSETWAEQYF
TRBJ2-1,-,14,TRBV11-3,TRBD2,TGTGCCAGCAGCAGACTAGCGCTCAACAATGAGCAGTTCTTC,CASSRLALNNEQFF
TRBJ2-5,once,12,TRBV12-5,TRBD2,TGTGCTAGTGGTTTGTTTAGCGGGTCGCCGTTCTTC,CASGLFSGSPFF
TRBJ2-4,-,15,TRBV7-8,-,TGTGCCAGCAGCTTACGCCCCCGAGCCAAAGATACGCAGTACTTC,CASSLRPRAKDTQYF
TRBJ2-7,-,14,TRBV6-1,-,TGTGCCAGCAGTGAATTTGGAGGGGCAGGCGAGCAGTACTTC,CASSEFGGAGEQYF
TRBJ2-3,-,14,TRBV28,TRBD2,TGTGCCAGCAAGGAGCGGGACTCCACAGATACGCAGTATTTT,CASKERDSTDTQYF
TRBJ2-1,-,15,TRBV12-3/TRBV12-4,TRBD2,TGTGCCAGCAATGCGGGAGGGCAGGGAGGAGAGACCCAGTTCTTC,CASNAGGQGGETQFF
TRBJ2-6,-,15,TRBV7-2,-,TGTGCCAGCAGCTTCAGGGGTTCTGGGGCCAACGTCCTGACTTTC,CASSFRGSGANVLTF
TRBJ2-7,-,14,TRBV7-9,-,TGTGCCAGCAGAAAGGGCGGAAGCTCCTACGAGCAGTACTTC,CASRKGGSSYEQYF
TRBJ2-2,medium-sized,15,TRBV6-1,-,TGTGCCAGCAGTGTCCGGGACATCCGCACCGGGGAGCTGTTTTTT,CASSVRDIRTGELFF
TRBJ2-7,-,15,TRBV12-3/TRBV12-4,TRBD1,TGTGCCAGCAGTGGGACAGGGAGAGGGACCTACGAGCAGTACTTC,CASSGTGRGTYEQYF
TRBJ2-3,-,15,TRBV6-1,TRBD1,TGTGCCAGCAGCATCGGGGCTGGGGACACAGGGGCGCAGTATTTT,CASSIGAGDTGAQYF
TRBJ2-3,-,14,TRBV7-2,-,TGTGCCAGCAGCCGAGCGGGTAGTGGAGATACGCAGTATTTT,CASSRAGSGDTQYF
TRBJ2-1,-,12,TRBV7-3,TRBD1,TGTGCCAGCAGCACAGGGGGTAGTGAGCAGTTCTTC,CASSTGGSEQFF
TRBJ1-6,few,14,TRBV6-1,-,TGTGCCAGCAGTAAGGGAATTTGGAATTCACCCCTCCACTTT,CASSKGIWNSPLHF
TRBJ2-4,-,16,TRBV7-2,-,TGTGCGAGCAGCGCCCGACAGCTGGGGACCACAAACATTCAGTACTTC,CASSARQLGTTNIQYF
TRBJ2-5,-,13,TRBV12-3/TRBV12-4,-,TGTGCCAGCAGTTTAGCACAGCAAGAGACCCAGTACTTC,CASSLAQQETQYF
TRBJ2-7,-,11,TRBV7-9,-,TGTGCCAGCAGCCCTGACGACGAGCAGTACTTC,CASSPDDEQYF
TRBJ2-7,few,15,TRBV6-2/TRBV6-3,-,TGTGCCAGCAGTTACCCCTCCGGGGGGCGACGAGAGCAGTACTTC,CASSYPSGGRREQYF
TRBJ2-3,-,17,TRBV7-6,TRBD2,TGTGCCAGCAGCTTAGAGGGGACTAGCGGGTTTACAGATACGCAGTATTTT,CASSLEGTSGFTDTQYF